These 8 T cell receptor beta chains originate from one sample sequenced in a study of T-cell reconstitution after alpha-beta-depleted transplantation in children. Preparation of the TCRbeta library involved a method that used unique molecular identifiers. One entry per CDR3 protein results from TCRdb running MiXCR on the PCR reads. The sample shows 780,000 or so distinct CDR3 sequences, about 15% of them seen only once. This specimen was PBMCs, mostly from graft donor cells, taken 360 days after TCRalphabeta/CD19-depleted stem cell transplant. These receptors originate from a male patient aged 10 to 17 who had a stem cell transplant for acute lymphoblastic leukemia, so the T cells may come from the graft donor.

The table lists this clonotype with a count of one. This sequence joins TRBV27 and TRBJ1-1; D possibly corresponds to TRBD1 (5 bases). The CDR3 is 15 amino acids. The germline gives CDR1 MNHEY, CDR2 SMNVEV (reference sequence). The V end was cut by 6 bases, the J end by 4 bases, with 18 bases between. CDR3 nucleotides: TGTGCCAGCAGCTTCTGGGGGGGTGTGGGCACTGAAGCTTTCTTT. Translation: CASSFWGGVGTEAFF.

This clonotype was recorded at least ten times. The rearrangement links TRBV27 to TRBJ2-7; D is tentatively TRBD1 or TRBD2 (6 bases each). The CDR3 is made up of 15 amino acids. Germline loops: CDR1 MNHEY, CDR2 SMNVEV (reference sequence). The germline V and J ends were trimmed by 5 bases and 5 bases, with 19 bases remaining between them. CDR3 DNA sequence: TGTGCCAGCAGTCGAAGGGGGGATTTGCCGAACGAGCAGTACTTC. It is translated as CASSRRGDLPNEQYF.

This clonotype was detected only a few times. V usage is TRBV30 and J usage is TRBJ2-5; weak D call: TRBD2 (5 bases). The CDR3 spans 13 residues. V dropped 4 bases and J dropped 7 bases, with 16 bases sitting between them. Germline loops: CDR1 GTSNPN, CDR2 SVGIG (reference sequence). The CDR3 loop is CAWTPWRTGTQYF. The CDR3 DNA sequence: TGTGCCTGGACCCCTTGGAGGACGGGGACCCAGTACTTC.

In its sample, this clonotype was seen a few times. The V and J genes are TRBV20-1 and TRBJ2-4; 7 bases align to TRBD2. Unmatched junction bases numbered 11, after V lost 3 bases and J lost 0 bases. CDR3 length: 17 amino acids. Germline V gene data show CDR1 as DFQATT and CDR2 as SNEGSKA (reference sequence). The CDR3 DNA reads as TGCAGTGCTAGTCGACCTGCTAGCGGCTTAGCCAAAAACATTCAGTACTTC. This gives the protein CSASRPASGLAKNIQYF.

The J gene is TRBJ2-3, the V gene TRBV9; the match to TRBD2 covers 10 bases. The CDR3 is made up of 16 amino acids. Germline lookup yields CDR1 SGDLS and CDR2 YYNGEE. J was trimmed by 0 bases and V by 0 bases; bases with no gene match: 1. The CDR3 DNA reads TGTGCCAGCAGCGTAGAGACTAGCGGGAGCACAGATACGCAGTATTTT. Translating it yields CASSVETSGSTDTQYF.

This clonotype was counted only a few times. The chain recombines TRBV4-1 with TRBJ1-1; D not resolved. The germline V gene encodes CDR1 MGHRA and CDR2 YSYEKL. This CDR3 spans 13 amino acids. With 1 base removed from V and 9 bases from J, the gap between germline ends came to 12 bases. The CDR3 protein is CASSQVLAEQAFF. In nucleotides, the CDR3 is TGCGCCAGCAGCCAAGTCTTGGCAGAACAAGCTTTCTTT.

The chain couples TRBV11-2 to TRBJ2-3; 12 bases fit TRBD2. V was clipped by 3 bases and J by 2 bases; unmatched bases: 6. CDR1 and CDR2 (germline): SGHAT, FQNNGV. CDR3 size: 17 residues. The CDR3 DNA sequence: TGTGCCAGCAGCTTGAGACTAGCGGGAGTCCTCACAGATACGCAGTATTTT. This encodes CASSLRLAGVLTDTQYF.

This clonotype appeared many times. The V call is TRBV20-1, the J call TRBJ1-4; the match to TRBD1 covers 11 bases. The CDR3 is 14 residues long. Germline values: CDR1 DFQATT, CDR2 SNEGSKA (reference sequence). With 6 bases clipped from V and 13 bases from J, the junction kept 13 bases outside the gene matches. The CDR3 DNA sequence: TGCAGTGCGGTGGGACAGGGGGACCGATTCGGACTGTTTTTT. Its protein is CSAVGQGDRFGLFF.